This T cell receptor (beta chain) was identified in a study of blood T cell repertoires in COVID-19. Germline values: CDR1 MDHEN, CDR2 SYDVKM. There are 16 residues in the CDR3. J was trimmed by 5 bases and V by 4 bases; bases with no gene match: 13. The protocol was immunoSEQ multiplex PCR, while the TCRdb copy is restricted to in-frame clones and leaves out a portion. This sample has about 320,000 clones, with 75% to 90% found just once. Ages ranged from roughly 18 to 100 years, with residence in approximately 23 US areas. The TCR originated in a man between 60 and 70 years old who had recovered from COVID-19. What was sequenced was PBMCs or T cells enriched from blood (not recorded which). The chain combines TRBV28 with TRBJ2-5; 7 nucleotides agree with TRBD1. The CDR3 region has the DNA TGTGCCAGCAGTTCCCCTCACCTTCGACAGGGTGAGACCCAGTACTTC. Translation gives CASSSPHLRQGETQYF. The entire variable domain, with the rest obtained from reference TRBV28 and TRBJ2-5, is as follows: DVKVTQSSRYLVKRTGEKVFLECVQDMDHENMFWYRQDPGLGLRLIYFSYDVKMKEKGDIPEGYSVSREKKERFSLILESASTNQTSMYLCASSSPHLRQGETQYFGPGTRLLVL.